What follows are 24 T cell receptor beta chains derived from one specimen sequenced in a study of T-cell memory formation after mild COVID-19. TCRdb recomputed calls from the 5' RACE reads with MiXCR, one row per CDR3 protein. The sample consists of around 62,000 distinct CDR3 sequences, about a quarter of them appearing once. The sample consisted of PBMCs or a T cell subset sorted from them (not recorded which). The receptors here all came from a man aged 18 to 29 who had mild COVID-19 (a few samples of this study predate the infection). Cell type and time point are not known.

This clonotype was counted a single time. The chain links TRBV7-9 to TRBJ1-2, with 11 bases identical to TRBD1. CDR1 is SEHNR and CDR2 is FQNEAQ in the germline V gene (reference sequence). The CDR3 runs to 17 residues. With 5 bases clipped from V and 8 bases from J, the junction kept 16 bases outside the gene matches. This CDR3 reads CASSPRLRTGGLGGYTF. CDR3 DNA sequence: TGTGCCAGCAGCCCACGTCTCCGGACAGGGGGCTTAGGCGGCTACACCTTC.

A remark on this clonotype: Its ends do not fully match the called genes, so a read error is possible. The DNA for the CDR3 is TGTGCCAGCAGCGGGACACCAGAGGCTCTATATGGCTACAGCCGCTTC. Translated: CASSGTPEALYGYSRF. This chain joins TRBV6-2 or TRBV6-3 and TRBJ1-2, with D tentatively TRBD1 (6 bases). Germline V gene lookup returns CDR1 MNHEY and CDR2 SVGEGT. There are 16 residues in the CDR3.

This sequence joins TRBV2 and TRBJ2-1; maybe TRBD2 (6 bases). This CDR3 region has 13 residues. Trimming shortened V by 8 bases and J by 7 bases, and 15 bases separated the two germline ends. In germline, CDR1 is SNHLY, CDR2 FYNNEI. The CDR3 is CASFHGGNNEQFF. CDR3 nucleotides: TGTGCCAGCTTCCACGGGGGAAATAATGAGCAGTTCTTC.

The V call is TRBV2, the J call TRBJ2-3; D ambiguous. There are 15 residues in the CDR3. CDR1 is SNHLY, CDR2 FYNNEI, per germline. Trimming cost V 3 bases and J 2 bases, with 12 bases left between them. The CDR3 region has the DNA TGTGCCAGCAGTGATCTAATGGGGAACACAGATACGCAGTATTTT. Protein product: CASSDLMGNTDTQYF.

The rearrangement links TRBV6-5 to TRBJ2-2; the D is unclear. The V end lost 4 bases, the J end lost 8 bases, and 11 bases lay between the germline ends. Looked up from germline, CDR1 is MNHEY and CDR2 is SVGAGI. The CDR3 covers 13 residues. Here the CDR3 reads CASSLSEPGELFF. CDR3 in DNA: TGTGCCAGCAGTTTGTCCGAACCGGGGGAGCTGTTTTTT.

The chain links TRBV4-3 to TRBJ1-1; 8 bases are a match to TRBD1. The V gene end was trimmed by 4 bases and the J gene end by 4 bases; junction bases not matched to a gene: 5. The CDR3 sequence is 14 residues long. CDR1 is LGHNA and CDR2 is YSLEER in the germline V gene. The CDR3 is CASSPRQGSTEAFF. The CDR3 bases are TGCGCCAGCAGCCCCCGACAGGGGAGCACTGAAGCTTTCTTT.

This clonotype was detected only a few times. The chain carries TRBV27 and TRBJ2-2; the D gene is possibly TRBD1 (5 bases). CDR1 is MNHEY, CDR2 SMNVEV, per germline (reference sequence). CDR3 size: 14 residues. Trimming removed 2 bases at V and 6 bases at J, with 10 bases between. CDR3 loop: CASSLARAPGELFF. In DNA form, the CDR3 reads TGTGCCAGCAGTTTAGCCAGGGCCCCCGGGGAGCTGTTTTTT.

The V call is TRBV4-1, the J call TRBJ2-7; D is unclear. The CDR3 extends over 13 amino acids. V lost 0 bases and J lost 4, with 7 bases in between. Germline values: CDR1 MGHRA, CDR2 YSYEKL. This CDR3 is CASSQDFTYEQYV. In DNA, the CDR3 is TGCGCCAGCAGCCAAGATTTTACGTACGAGCAGTACGTC.

The chain carries TRBV27 and TRBJ2-5; D is possibly TRBD2 (7 bases). The germline V and J ends were trimmed by 3 bases and 0 bases, with 14 bases remaining between them. CDR3 length equals 16 residues. The germline V gene encodes CDR1 MNHEY and CDR2 SMNVEV (reference sequence). DNA for the CDR3: TGTGCCAGCAGTTTGGGGAGGGGGGTCTACCAAGAGACCCAGTACTTC. It codes for CASSLGRGVYQETQYF.

V and J are TRBV20-1 and TRBJ2-3; the D call may be TRBD1 or TRBD2 (5 bases each). V lost 2 bases to trimming and J lost 3 bases, with 18 bases between them. CDR1 is DFQATT, CDR2 SNEGSKA, per germline (reference sequence). CDR3 length: 16 amino acids. The CDR3 sequence: CSARPRERWGTDTQYF. CDR3 bases: TGCAGTGCTAGACCCCGTGAGCGGTGGGGGACAGATACGCAGTATTTT.

This clonotype was recorded once. The J gene is TRBJ2-3, the V gene TRBV4-3, with 9 bases aligning to TRBD2. Germline V gene sequence: CDR1 LGHNA, CDR2 YSLEER. With 0 bases clipped from V and 4 bases from J, the junction kept 8 bases outside the gene matches. The CDR3 runs 17 residues. In DNA form, the CDR3 reads TGCGCCAGCAGCCAAGAACCGGGCGGGGGGGCGGCAGATACGCAGTATTTT. Protein sequence: CASSQEPGGGAADTQYF.

The gene calls are TRBV20-1 and TRBJ2-5; D unclear. Trimming removed 6 bases from V and 5 bases from J, with 10 bases in between. CDR1 and CDR2 from the germline V gene are DFQATT and SNEGSKA (reference sequence). The CDR3 has 11 amino acids. The CDR3 protein is CSAQSVETQYF. Written as DNA, the CDR3 is TGCAGTGCCCAGTCAGTGGAGACCCAGTACTTC.

This rearrangement joins TRBV4-1 to TRBJ2-1; D is possibly TRBD2 (6 bases). Germline loops: CDR1 MGHRA, CDR2 YSYEKL. Trimming took off 5 bases at V and 4 bases at J, with 9 bases between the two ends. The CDR3 extends over 13 amino acids. CDR3 in amino acids: CASSRLGYNEQFF. The CDR3, as DNA: TGCGCCAGCAGCAGACTAGGTTACAATGAGCAGTTCTTC.

This clonotype was counted a few times. V usage is TRBV5-1 and J usage is TRBJ2-7; weak D call: TRBD2 (5 bases). The CDR3 runs to 15 residues. Trimming removed 2 bases at V and 4 bases at J, with 16 bases between. Germline CDR1 and CDR2: SGHRS and YFSETQ. The CDR3 sequence is CASSFRRGHPYEQYV. CDR3 nucleotide sequence: TGCGCCAGCAGCTTCCGAAGAGGGCACCCTTACGAGCAGTACGTC.

The chain uses TRBV5-6 and TRBJ2-4, with D perhaps TRBD1 (5 bases). Germline V gives CDR1 SGHDT, CDR2 YYEEEE. V dropped 1 base and J dropped 6 bases, with 5 bases sitting between them. This CDR3 contains 12 residues. The CDR3 sequence is CASSLQGNIQYF. In DNA form, the CDR3 reads TGTGCCAGCAGCTTGCAGGGAAACATTCAGTACTTC. Looking up the rest from reference TRBV5-6 and TRBJ2-4 gives the full variable domain: DAGVTQSPTHLIKTRGQQVTLRCSPKSGHDTVSWYQQALGQGPQFIFQYYEEEERQRGNFPDRFSGHQFPNYSSELNVNALLLGDSALYLCASSLQGNIQYFGAGTRLSVL.

V and J are TRBV4-2 and TRBJ2-1; 8 nucleotides match TRBD2. Germline V gene sequence: CDR1 LGHNA, CDR2 YNFKEQ. CDR3 length equals 15 residues. Trimming at V came to 3 bases and at J to 6 bases, leaving 7 bases not matched to a gene. CDR3 nucleotides: TGTGCCAGCAGCCATGCTGGACTAGCCGGCAATGAGCAGTTCTTC. As protein: CASSHAGLAGNEQFF.

The chain is built from TRBV6-5 and TRBJ2-2; TRBD1 or TRBD2 may be the D gene (5 bases each). Germline-derived CDR1 and CDR2 are MNHEY and SVGAGI. The CDR3 has 16 amino acids. V gave up 0 bases and J gave up 2 bases, with 10 bases separating them. Written as DNA, the CDR3 is TGTGCCAGCAGTTACTCCTCGGGGCCAAACACCGGGGAGCTGTTTTTT. Its translation is CASSYSSGPNTGELFF.

In its sample, this clonotype was seen a few times. The rearrangement joins TRBV6-2 or TRBV6-3 to TRBJ2-1; D is tentatively TRBD1 or TRBD2 (5 bases each). Between the trimmed V and J ends, which lost 6 bases and 8 bases, there was a span of 14 bases. Germline CDR1 and CDR2: MNHEY and SVGEGT. This CDR3 has 13 amino acids. The CDR3 DNA is TGTGCCAGCAGCCCCGGGATGGGGGATGAGCAGTTCTTC. It encodes CASSPGMGDEQFF.

In regard to this clonotype: This could be a read error, since a much larger clone is one nucleotide away. The chain recombines TRBV9 with TRBJ1-3, with TRBD1 as a possible D gene (6 bases). Germline V gene data show CDR1 as SGDLS and CDR2 as YYNGEE. With 8 bases removed from V and 3 bases from J, the gap between germline ends came to 12 bases. The CDR3 consists of 13 residues. The CDR3 DNA reads TGTGCCAGGAGCTGGACAGTTGGAAACACCATATATTTT. Translated: CARSWTVGNTIYF.

The rearrangement links TRBV7-3 to TRBJ2-3, with 7 bases aligning to TRBD1. V lost 3 bases to trimming and J lost 0 bases; unmatched junction nucleotides: 3. There are 15 residues in the CDR3. Germline loops: CDR1 SGHTA, CDR2 FQGTGA. CDR3 residues: CASSFTGASTDTQYF. CDR3 sequence (DNA): TGTGCCAGCAGCTTTACAGGGGCTAGCACAGATACGCAGTATTTT.

The chain employs TRBV28 and TRBJ1-1; D remains unclear. From germline, CDR1 is MDHEN and CDR2 SYDVKM. The length of the CDR3 is 13 residues. Trimming cost V 10 bases and J 1 base, with 13 bases left between them. The CDR3 region is CATELFGNTEAFF. The CDR3 region has the DNA TGTGCCACCGAGCTTTTCGGGAACACTGAAGCTTTCTTT.

The chain carries TRBV3-1 and TRBJ1-2; 10 bases match TRBD1. Germline CDR1 and CDR2: LGHDT and YNNKEL (reference sequence). The CDR3 is 15 amino acids. V lost 4 bases and J lost 3; bases outside the gene matches: 5. This CDR3 reads CASSRETGGDYGYTF. The CDR3 DNA is TGTGCCAGCAGCCGAGAGACAGGGGGCGACTATGGCTACACCTTC. Looking up the rest from reference TRBV3-1 and TRBJ1-2 gives the full variable domain: DTAVSQTPKYLVTQMGNDKSIKCEQNLGHDTMYWYKQDSKKFLKIMFSYNNKELIINETVPNRFSPKSPDKAHLNLHINSLELGDSAVYFCASSRETGGDYGYTFGSGTRLTVV.

The V call is TRBV14, the J call TRBJ2-2; D is unclear. This CDR3 is built from 14 residues. Germline CDR1 SGHDN, CDR2 FVKESK. V was trimmed by 5 bases and J by 4 bases, leaving 11 bases between them. The CDR3 here is CASSDKVLTGELFF. The CDR3 DNA reads TGTGCCAGCAGCGACAAGGTTCTCACCGGGGAGCTGTTTTTT.

The rearrangement links TRBV7-9 to TRBJ1-2; no firm D call. This CDR3 has 11 residues. Germline loops: CDR1 SEHNR, CDR2 FQNEAQ (reference sequence). The germline V and J ends were trimmed by 4 bases and 9 bases, with 9 bases remaining between them. The CDR3 nucleotides are TGTGCCAGCAGCTACCGGTGGCGCTACACCTTC. Encoded protein: CASSYRWRYTF.